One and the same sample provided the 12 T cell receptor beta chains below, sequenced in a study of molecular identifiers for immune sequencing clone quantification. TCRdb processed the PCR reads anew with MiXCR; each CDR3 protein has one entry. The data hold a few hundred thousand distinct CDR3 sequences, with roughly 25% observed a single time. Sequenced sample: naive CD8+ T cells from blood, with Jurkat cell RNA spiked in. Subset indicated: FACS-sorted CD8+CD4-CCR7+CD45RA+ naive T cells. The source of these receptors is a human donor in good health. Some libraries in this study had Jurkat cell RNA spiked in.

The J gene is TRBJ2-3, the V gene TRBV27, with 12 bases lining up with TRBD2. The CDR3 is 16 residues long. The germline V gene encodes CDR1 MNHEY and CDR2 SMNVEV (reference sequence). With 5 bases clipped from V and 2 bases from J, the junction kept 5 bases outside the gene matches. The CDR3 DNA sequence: TGTGCCAGCAGTGACGGACTAGCGGGGTACACAGATACGCAGTATTTT. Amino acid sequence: CASSDGLAGYTDTQYF.

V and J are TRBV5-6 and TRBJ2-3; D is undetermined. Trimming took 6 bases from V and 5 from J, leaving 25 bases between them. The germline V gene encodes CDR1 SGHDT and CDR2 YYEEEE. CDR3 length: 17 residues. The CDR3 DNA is TGTGCCAGCACCCTTGGCCCCTCCTACGCCTCCGAAGATACGCAGTATTTT. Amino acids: CASTLGPSYASEDTQYF.

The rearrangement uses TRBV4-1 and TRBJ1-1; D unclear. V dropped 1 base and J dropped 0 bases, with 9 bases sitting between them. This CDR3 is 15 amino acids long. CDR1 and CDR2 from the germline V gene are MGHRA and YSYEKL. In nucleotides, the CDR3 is TGCGCCAGCAGCCAAGGGGTAGAGATGAACACTGAAGCTTTCTTT. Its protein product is CASSQGVEMNTEAFF.

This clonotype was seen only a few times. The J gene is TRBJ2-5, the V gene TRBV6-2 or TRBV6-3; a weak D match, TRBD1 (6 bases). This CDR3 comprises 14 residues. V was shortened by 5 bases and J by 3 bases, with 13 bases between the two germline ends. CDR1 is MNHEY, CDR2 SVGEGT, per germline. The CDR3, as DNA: TGTGCCAGCAGTCCCCTGCCAGGGGAAGAGACCCAGTACTTC. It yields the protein CASSPLPGEETQYF.

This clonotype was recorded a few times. The CDR3 nucleotides are TGTGCCAGCAGTGAAGGGGACAGGATGTACCAAGAGACCCAGTACTTC. It is translated as CASSEGDRMYQETQYF. The V gene is TRBV2, the J gene TRBJ2-5, with 8 nucleotides matching TRBD1. The CDR3 length is 16 residues. The germline gives CDR1 SNHLY, CDR2 FYNNEI. Trimming cost V 1 base and J 0 bases; bases outside gene matches: 4.

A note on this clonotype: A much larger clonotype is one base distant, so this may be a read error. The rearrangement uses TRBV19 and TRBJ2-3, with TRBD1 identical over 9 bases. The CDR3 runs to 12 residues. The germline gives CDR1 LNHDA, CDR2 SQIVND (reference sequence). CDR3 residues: CASSSATGDRAF. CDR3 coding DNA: TGTGCCAGTAGTTCAGCCACTGGGGACAGGGCTTTT. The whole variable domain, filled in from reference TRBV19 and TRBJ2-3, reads DGGITQSPKYLFRKEGQNVTLSCEQNLNHDAMYWYRQDPGQGLRLIYYSQIVNDFQKGDIAEGYSVSREKKESFPLTVTSAQKNPTAFYLCASSSATGDRAFGPGTRLTVL.

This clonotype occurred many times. Here the CDR3 DNA reads TGTGCCAGCAGAACCGGGACAGTGGACACCATATATTTT. Translated: CASRTGTVDTIYF. V usage is TRBV7-9 and J usage is TRBJ1-3; 7 bases fit TRBD1. V dropped 6 bases and J dropped 8; count of bases not matched to a gene: 7. The CDR3 has 13 residues. CDR1 SEHNR and CDR2 FQNEAQ come from the germline V gene (reference sequence).

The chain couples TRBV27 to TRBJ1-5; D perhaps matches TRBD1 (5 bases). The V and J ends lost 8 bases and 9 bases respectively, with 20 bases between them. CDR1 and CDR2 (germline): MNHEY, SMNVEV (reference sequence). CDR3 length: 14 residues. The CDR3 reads CASRPPGVPPPQHF. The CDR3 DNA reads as TGTGCCAGCCGGCCCCCGGGGGTCCCTCCGCCCCAGCATTTT.

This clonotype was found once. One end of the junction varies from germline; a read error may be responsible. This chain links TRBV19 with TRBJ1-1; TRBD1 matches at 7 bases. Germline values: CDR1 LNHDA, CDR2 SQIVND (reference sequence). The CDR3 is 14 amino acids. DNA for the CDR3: TGTGCCAGTAGTATCGACAGGGCGGGCACTGGAGCTTTCTTT. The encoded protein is CASSIDRAGTGAFF. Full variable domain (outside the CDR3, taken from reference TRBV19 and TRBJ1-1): DGGITQSPKYLFRKEGQNVTLSCEQNLNHDAMYWYRQDPGQGLRLIYYSQIVNDFQKGDIAEGYSVSREKKESFPLTVTSAQKNPTAFYLCASSIDRAGTGAFFGQGTRLTVV.

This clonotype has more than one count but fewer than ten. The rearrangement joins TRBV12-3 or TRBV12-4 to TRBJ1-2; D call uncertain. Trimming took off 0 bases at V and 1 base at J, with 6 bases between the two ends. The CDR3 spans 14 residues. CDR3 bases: TGTGCCAGCAGTTTAGCCAGCCTTAACTATGGCTACACCTTC. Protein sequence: CASSLASLNYGYTF.

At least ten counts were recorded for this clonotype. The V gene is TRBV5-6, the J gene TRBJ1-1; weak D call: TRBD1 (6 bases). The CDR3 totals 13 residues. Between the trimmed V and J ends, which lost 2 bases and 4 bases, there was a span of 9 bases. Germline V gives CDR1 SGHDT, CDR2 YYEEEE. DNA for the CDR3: TGTGCCAGCAGCTTAGGACAGTTCACTGAAGCTTTCTTT. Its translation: CASSLGQFTEAFF.

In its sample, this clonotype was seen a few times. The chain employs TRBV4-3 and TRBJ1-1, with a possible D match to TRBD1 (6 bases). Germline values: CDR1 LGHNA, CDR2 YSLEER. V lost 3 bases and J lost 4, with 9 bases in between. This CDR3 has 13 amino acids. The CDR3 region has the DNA TGCGCCAGCAGCCATACAGGGATCACTGAAGCTTTCTTT. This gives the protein CASSHTGITEAFF.